The T cell receptor (beta chain) under discussion was sequenced for a study of cytomegalovirus exposure and HLA in healthy donors. Study-wide points: Data from an earlier analysis indicated that most TCR beta V segments were productive either about 87% or about 30% of the time.

60 Vbeta and 13 Jbeta primers were used in PCR. The repertoire was sequenced with immunoSEQ multiplex PCR; TCRdb's copy has only in-frame clones and lacks some. The sample holds about 160,000 clones, roughly 80% seen once. There are 14 residues in the CDR3. Losses at the gene ends were 3 bases for V and 5 bases for J; bases not matched to a gene: 6. Germline V gives CDR1 SQVTM, CDR2 ANQGSEA. This clone was picked up a small number of times. Its antigen is currently unknown. The sample taken for sequencing was PBMCs. This receptor was taken from a woman under 30 in good health and CMV-seronegative. The J gene is TRBJ2-3, the V gene TRBV29-1; TRBD2 matches at 9 bases. The CDR3, as DNA: TGCAGCGTTGAGAGTAGCGGGAGCGGAGATACGCAGTATTTT. This gives the protein CSVESSGSGDTQYF.